This entry describes one T cell receptor (beta chain). The data stem from a study of blood T cell repertoires in COVID-19. Study at large: The samples span acute and convalescent COVID-19 from the United States, Italy and Spain. The analysed material was cDNA or gDNA that came from T cells, B-cell-depleted T cells, or PBMCs.

This CDR3 region has 13 residues. Trimming removed 5 bases at V and 7 bases at J, with 12 bases between. The germline V gene has CDR1 MNHEY and CDR2 SVGEGT. Methods used by the authors: Amplification from reference gene primers served as the basis for estimated nucleated cell counts. The protocol was immunoSEQ multiplex PCR, while the TCRdb copy is restricted to in-frame clones and leaves out a portion. V, J and clone size reflect that table, while D and trimming were determined from the DNA. There are 100,000 or so clones in the sample; approximately 81% occur only once, and around 13% lies in the top ten.

The receptor comes from a human donor in a cohort sampled during active COVID-19. Sequencing input: peripheral blood. The chain couples TRBV6-2 or TRBV6-3 to TRBJ1-5; weak D call: TRBD1 (6 bases). In nucleotides, the CDR3 is TGTGCCAGCAGTATACAGGGTCCGCAGCCCCAGCATTTT. Its translation is CASSIQGPQPQHF.